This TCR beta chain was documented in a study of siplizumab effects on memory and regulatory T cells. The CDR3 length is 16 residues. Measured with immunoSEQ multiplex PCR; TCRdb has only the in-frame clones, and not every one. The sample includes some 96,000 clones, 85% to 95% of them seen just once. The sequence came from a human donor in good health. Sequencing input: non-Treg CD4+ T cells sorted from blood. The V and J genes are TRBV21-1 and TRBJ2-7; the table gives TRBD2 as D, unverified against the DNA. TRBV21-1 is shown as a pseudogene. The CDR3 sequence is CASSEMKGAGAAQQYF. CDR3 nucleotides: TGTGCCAGCAGCGAAATGAAGGGAGCGGGAGCCGCCCAGCAGTACTTC.